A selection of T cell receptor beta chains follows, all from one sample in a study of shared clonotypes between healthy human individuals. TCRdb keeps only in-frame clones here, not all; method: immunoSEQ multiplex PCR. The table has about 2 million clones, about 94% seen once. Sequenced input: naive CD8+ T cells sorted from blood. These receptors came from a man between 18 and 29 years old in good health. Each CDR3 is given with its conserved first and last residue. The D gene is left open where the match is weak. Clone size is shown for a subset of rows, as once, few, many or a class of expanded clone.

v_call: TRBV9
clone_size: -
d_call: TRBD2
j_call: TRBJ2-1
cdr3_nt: TGTGCCAGCAGCGTCGCCGGTACTAGCGGTTCCTACAATGAGCAGTTCTTC
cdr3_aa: CASSVAGTSGSYNEQFF

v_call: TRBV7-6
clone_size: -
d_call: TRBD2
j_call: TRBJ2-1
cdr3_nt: TGTGCCAGCAGCCCCACCTTAGCGGGGAGCTCCTACAATGAGCAGTTCTTC
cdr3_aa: CASSPTLAGSSYNEQFF

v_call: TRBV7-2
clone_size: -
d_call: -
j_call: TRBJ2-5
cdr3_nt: TGTGCCAGCAGCACCCTCCTGTCGGCGGCTCAAGAGACCCAGTACTTC
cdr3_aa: CASSTLLSAAQETQYF

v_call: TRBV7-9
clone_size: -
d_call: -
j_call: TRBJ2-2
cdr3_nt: TGTGCCAGCAGCTGGGCCGGGGAGCTGTTTTTT
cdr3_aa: CASSWAGELFF

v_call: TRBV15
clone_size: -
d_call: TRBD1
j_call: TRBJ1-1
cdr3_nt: TGTGCCACCAGCAGAGACAACCGGGACAGCCACACTGAAGCTTTCTTT
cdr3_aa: CATSRDNRDSHTEAFF

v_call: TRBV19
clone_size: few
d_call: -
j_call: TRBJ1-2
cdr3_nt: TGTGCCAGTAGTATTGGACTAGGGGATGGCTACACCTTC
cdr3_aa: CASSIGLGDGYTF

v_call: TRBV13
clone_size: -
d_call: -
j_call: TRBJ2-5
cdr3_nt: TGTGCCAGCAGCTTAGGGAGAGAGACCCAGTACTTC
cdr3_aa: CASSLGRETQYF

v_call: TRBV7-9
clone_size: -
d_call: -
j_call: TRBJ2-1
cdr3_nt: TGTGCCAGCAGCCGAACGGGGCAGGGGAGCAATGAGCAGTTCTTC
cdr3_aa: CASSRTGQGSNEQFF

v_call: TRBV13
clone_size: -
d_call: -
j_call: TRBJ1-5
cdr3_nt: TGTGCCAGCAGCTTGTCGGGTGCTCAGCCCCAGCATTTT
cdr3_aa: CASSLSGAQPQHF

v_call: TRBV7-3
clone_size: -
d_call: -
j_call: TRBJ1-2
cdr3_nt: TGTGCCAGCAGCCCTACAGGGTCTAACTATGGCTACACCTTC
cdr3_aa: CASSPTGSNYGYTF

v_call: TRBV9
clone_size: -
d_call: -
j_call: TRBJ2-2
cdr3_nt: TGTGCCAGCAGCCCCTTTGGGGGCGGGAATGCCGGGGAGCTGTTTTTT
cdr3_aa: CASSPFGGGNAGELFF

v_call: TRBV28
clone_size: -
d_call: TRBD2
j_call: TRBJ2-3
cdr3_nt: TGTGCCAGCGGTTTAGCGGGGGGGCCGGATACGCAGTATTTT
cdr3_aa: CASGLAGGPDTQYF

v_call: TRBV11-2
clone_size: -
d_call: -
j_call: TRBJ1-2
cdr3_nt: TGTGCCAGCAGCCCCATAGGTAGAACTCTTACCTATGGCTACACCTTC
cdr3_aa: CASSPIGRTLTYGYTF

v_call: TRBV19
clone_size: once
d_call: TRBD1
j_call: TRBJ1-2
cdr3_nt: TGTGCCAGTAGTCTCCAGGGACAGGGGATCAACTATGGCTACACCTTC
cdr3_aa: CASSLQGQGINYGYTF

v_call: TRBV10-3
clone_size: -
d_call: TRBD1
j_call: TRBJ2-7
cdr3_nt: TGTGCCATCAGTGAGTCGACGGGATGGGGACAGGGGGCTAACGAGCAGTACTTC
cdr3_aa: CAISESTGWGQGANEQYF

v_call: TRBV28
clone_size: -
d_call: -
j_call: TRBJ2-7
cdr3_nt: TGTGCCAGCGATGGAGGGGGGGCCCTCTACGAGCAGTACTTC
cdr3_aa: CASDGGGALYEQYF

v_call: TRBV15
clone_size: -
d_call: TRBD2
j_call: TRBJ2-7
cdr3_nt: TGTGCCACCAGCAGCGGACTAGGAGGAGGGCCCGAGCAGTACTTC
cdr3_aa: CATSSGLGGGPEQYF

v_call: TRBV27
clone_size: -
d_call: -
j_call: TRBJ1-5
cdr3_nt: TGTGCCAGCAGGGGCCGCGAGGGGAGCAATCAGCCCCAGCATTTT
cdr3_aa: CASRGREGSNQPQHF

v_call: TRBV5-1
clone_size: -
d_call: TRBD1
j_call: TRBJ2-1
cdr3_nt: TGCGCCAGCAGGCTGGCCTGGGACAGCGCATACAATGAGCAGTTCTTC
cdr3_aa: CASRLAWDSAYNEQFF

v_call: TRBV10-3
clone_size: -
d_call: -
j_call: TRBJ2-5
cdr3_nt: TGTGCCATCAGTGACGGTACTGGGACCCAGTACTTC
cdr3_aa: CAISDGTGTQYF

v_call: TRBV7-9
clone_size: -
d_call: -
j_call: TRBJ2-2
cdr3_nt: TGTGCCAGCAGCCCCCCAGGGGGGGCGTCCGACGGGGAGCTGTTTTTT
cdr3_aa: CASSPPGGASDGELFF

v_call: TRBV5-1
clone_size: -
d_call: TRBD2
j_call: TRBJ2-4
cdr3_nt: TGCGCCAGCAGCTTGGCCCTACCAGGACTAGCGGGGGACGAAAACATTCAGTACTTC
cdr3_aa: CASSLALPGLAGDENIQYF

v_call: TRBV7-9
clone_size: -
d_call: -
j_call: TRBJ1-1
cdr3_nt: TGTGCCAGCAGCTTAGTTGGTGGGGCGGGTGAAGCTTTCTTT
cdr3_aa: CASSLVGGAGEAFF

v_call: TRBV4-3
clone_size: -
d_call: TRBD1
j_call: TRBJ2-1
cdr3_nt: TGCGCCAGCAGCCAAGAAGGGGACAGTTACAATGAGCAGTTCTTC
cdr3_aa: CASSQEGDSYNEQFF

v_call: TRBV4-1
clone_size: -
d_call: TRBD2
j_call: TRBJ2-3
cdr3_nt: TGCGCCAGCAGCCAAGTTCGTCTAGCGGGAACAGATACGCAGTATTTT
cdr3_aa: CASSQVRLAGTDTQYF

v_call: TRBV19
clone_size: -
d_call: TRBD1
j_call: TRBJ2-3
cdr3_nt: TGTGCCAGTAGAAGACAGGGGGACACAGATACGCAGTATTTT
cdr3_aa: CASRRQGDTDTQYF

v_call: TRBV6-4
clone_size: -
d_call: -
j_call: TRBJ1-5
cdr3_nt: TGTGCCAGCAGTGATGCACAGGACAATCAGCCCCAGCATTTT
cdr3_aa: CASSDAQDNQPQHF

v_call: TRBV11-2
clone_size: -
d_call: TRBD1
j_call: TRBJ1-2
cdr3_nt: TGTGCCAGCAGCTTAGATCCAAGCAGGGGGGCTAACTATGGCTACACCTTC
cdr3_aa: CASSLDPSRGANYGYTF

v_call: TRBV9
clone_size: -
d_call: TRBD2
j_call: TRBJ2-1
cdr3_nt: TGTGCCAGCAGCGTAGAGTCAGGGCGGCTAGCGGGAGAAACCTACAATGAGCAGTTCTTC
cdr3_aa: CASSVESGRLAGETYNEQFF

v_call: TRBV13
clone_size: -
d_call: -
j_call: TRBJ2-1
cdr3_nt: TGTGCCAGCACCTCTTACTCCTACAATGAGCAGTTCTTC
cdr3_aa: CASTSYSYNEQFF

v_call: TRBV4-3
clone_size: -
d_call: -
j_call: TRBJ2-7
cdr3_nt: TGCGCCAGCAGCCCCAGGGAGGGGGTCGTCGAGCAGTACTTC
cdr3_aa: CASSPREGVVEQYF

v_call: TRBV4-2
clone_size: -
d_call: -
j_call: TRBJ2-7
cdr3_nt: TGTGCCAGCAGCCAAGAGCGGGGCTACGAGCAGTACTTC
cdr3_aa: CASSQERGYEQYF

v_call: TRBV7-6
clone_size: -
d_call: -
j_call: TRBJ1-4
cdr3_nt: TGTGCCAGCAGCTTATGGGGGGAAAAACTGTTTTTT
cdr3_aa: CASSLWGEKLFF

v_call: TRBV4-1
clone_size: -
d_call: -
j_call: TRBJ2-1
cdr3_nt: TGCGCCAGCAGCTACAGAGCGGCCTACAATGAGCAGTTCTTC
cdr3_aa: CASSYRAAYNEQFF